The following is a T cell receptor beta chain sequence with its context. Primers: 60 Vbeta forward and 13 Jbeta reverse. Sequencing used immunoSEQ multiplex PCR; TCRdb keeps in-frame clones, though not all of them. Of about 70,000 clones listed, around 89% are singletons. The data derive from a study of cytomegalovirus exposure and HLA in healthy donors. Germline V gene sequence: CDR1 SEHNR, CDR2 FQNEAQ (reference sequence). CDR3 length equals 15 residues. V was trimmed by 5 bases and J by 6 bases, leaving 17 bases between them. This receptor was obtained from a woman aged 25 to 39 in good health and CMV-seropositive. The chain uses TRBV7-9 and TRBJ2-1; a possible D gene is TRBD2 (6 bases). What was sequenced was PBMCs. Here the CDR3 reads CASSHPMRGINEQFF. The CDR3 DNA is TGTGCCAGCAGCCATCCGATGCGGGGTATCAATGAGCAGTTCTTC.